This entry describes one T cell receptor (beta chain). Participants, roughly 18 to 90 years old, spanned around 25 US areas. The data belong to a study of blood T cell repertoires in COVID-19. In the original analysis: Amplification of reference gene primers provided the estimated nucleated cell counts. The table came from immunoSEQ multiplex PCR; TCRdb's copy has only in-frame clones and leaves some out. V and J calls and clone size are copied from that table; D and trimming were computed from the DNA. In the table there are about 380,000 clones, around 87% of which are singletons. Trimming shortened V by 1 base and J by 8 bases, and 14 bases separated the two germline ends. Germline lookup yields CDR1 GTSNPN and CDR2 SVGIG (reference sequence). There are 13 residues in the CDR3.

The TCR comes from a man younger than 40 who had recovered from COVID-19. Sequenced sample: PBMCs or T cells enriched from blood (not recorded which). V is TRBV30 and J is TRBJ1-2; D perhaps matches TRBD1 (5 bases). This chain's CDR3 is CAWSGGGFGGYTF. The CDR3 nucleotides read TGTGCCTGGAGTGGGGGGGGATTCGGGGGCTACACCTTC.